These 10 T cell receptor beta chains originate from one sample sequenced in a study of blood T cell repertoires in COVID-19. The assay was immunoSEQ multiplex PCR, and TCRdb's table has in-frame clones only and misses some. Of over 90,000 clones in the sample, around 80% were seen once. Input material: peripheral blood. The source is a middle-aged man with active or convalescent COVID-19.

This chain connects TRBV6-5 to TRBJ1-3; 7 bases agree with TRBD1. With 0 bases clipped from V and 3 bases from J, the junction kept 2 bases outside the gene matches. Germline loops: CDR1 MNHEY, CDR2 SVGAGI. The CDR3 covers 15 residues. The CDR3, as DNA: TGTGCCAGCAGTTACTCGACAGGGAATGGAAACACCATATATTTT. Amino acids: CASSYSTGNGNTIYF.

This clone was seen once. The rearrangement joins TRBV30 to TRBJ1-1; TRBD1 is a possible D gene (5 bases). The germline gives CDR1 GTSNPN, CDR2 SVGIG (reference sequence). The CDR3 extends over 13 amino acids. With 0 bases removed from V and 5 bases from J, the gap between germline ends came to 10 bases. The CDR3 DNA reads TGTGCCTGGAGTGTTCTGGGGGGAACTGAAGCTTTCTTT. It yields the protein CAWSVLGGTEAFF.

The V gene is TRBV28, the J gene TRBJ2-7; D call uncertain. The CDR3 is 14 amino acids. Germline CDR1 reads MDHEN; CDR2 reads SYDVKM. Trimming shortened V by 6 bases and J by 0 bases, and 12 bases separated the two germline ends. The CDR3 loop is CASSWAVSSYEQYF. CDR3 DNA: TGTGCCAGCAGCTGGGCTGTGAGCTCCTACGAGCAGTACTTC.

The chain is built from TRBV12-3 or TRBV12-4 and TRBJ2-5; perhaps TRBD1 as D (5 bases). The CDR3 covers 13 residues. V dropped 5 bases and J dropped 0 bases, with 7 bases sitting between them. The CDR3 protein is CASSPGNQETQYF. The CDR3 coding sequence is TGTGCCAGCAGTCCAGGGAACCAAGAGACCCAGTACTTC.

This clone was picked up a small number of times. The genes are TRBV27 and TRBJ1-5, with D hard to call. Looked up from germline, CDR1 is MNHEY and CDR2 is SMNVEV (reference sequence). The CDR3 loop spans 14 amino acids. V lost 3 bases, J lost 5 bases, and 11 bases lay in between. CDR3 residues: CASSLRRVDQPQHF. The DNA for the CDR3 is TGTGCCAGCAGTTTGCGGAGAGTAGATCAGCCCCAGCATTTT.

This chain uses TRBV5-8 with TRBJ1-1; D is ambiguous. Germline V lookup: CDR1 SGHTS, CDR2 YDEGEE. The ends were cut back, 1 base at V and 0 bases at J, with 7 bases in the middle. CDR3 length: 14 residues. The DNA for the CDR3 is TGTGCCAGCAGCTTGACCCACTTGAACACTGAAGCTTTCTTT. As protein: CASSLTHLNTEAFF.

The V call is TRBV15, the J call TRBJ1-5, with D unclear. V dropped 0 bases and J dropped 0 bases, with 12 bases sitting between them. Germline CDR1 LNHNV, CDR2 YYDKDF (reference sequence). This CDR3 is 17 amino acids long. The CDR3 DNA follows: TGTGCCACCAGCAGAGATCGGGGAACCTATAGCAATCAGCCCCAGCATTTT. Protein product: CATSRDRGTYSNQPQHF.

V and J are TRBV28 and TRBJ2-3; D may be TRBD1 (6 bases). The CDR3 length is 14 residues. Looked up from germline, CDR1 is MDHEN and CDR2 is SYDVKM. Trimming removed 4 bases at V and 1 base at J, with 9 bases between. The CDR3 sequence is CASSWRTGTDTQYF. CDR3 bases: TGTGCCAGCAGTTGGAGGACAGGCACAGATACGCAGTATTTT.

The rearrangement links TRBV5-1 to TRBJ1-4; no clear D. This CDR3 has 13 amino acids. Germline V gene sequence: CDR1 SGHRS, CDR2 YFSETQ. V lost 4 bases to trimming and J lost 4 bases, with 8 bases between them. The CDR3 DNA reads as TGCGCCAGCAGCCCCGGACTTAATGAAAAACTGTTTTTT. Translating gives CASSPGLNEKLFF.

The V call is TRBV29-1, the J call TRBJ1-4, with unresolved D. The germline gives CDR1 SQVTM, CDR2 ANQGSEA. The CDR3 length is 14 residues. The V end was cut by 5 bases, the J end by 8 bases, with 18 bases between. CDR3 DNA sequence: TGCAGCGTTATGCTTTCCGAAACAACCGAAAAACTGTTTTTT. Amino acid sequence: CSVMLSETTEKLFF.